This TCR beta chain was recovered during a study of T cells in localized non-small cell lung cancer. Study outcomes and limitations: In the blood, greater T cell density corresponded to longer overall survival. Highest T cell clonality was seen in uninvolved adjacent lung, surpassing that measured in tumor. Analysis by sequencing included only one tumor region, so heterogeneity remains possible. When the top 100 tumor clones were examined, a median about 60 of them also appeared in the adjacent lung, which was paired and uninvolved.

V lost 0 bases to trimming and J lost 4 bases, with 6 bases between them. The germline V gene encodes CDR1 SGDLS and CDR2 YYNGEE. This CDR3 region has 13 residues. This clone was observed a single time. Antigen: not known. TCRdb's copy holds only in-frame clones and misses some; the assay was immunoSEQ multiplex PCR. There are over 40,000 clones in the sample; approximately 83% occur only once, and roughly 15% lies in the top ten. The clonotype originates from a man between 40 and 70 years old with stage III lung adenocarcinoma. Sequences were derived from peripheral blood mononuclear cells, sampled before any cancer treatment. The rearrangement links TRBV9 to TRBJ2-3; D is unclear. As DNA, the CDR3 is TGTGCCAGCAGCGTAGCAGCTCCAGATACGCAGTATTTT. This codes for CASSVAAPDTQYF.